Below are 9 T cell receptor beta chains sequenced from a single sample in a study of identical twins. TCRdb processed the 5' RACE reads anew with MiXCR; each CDR3 protein has one entry. The top ten hold under 0.35% of the sample, which has 1.5 million or so distinct CDR3 sequences, about 32% seen once. Sequencing used cord blood. These receptor sequences come from a newborn girl in good health.

The rearrangement uses TRBV2 and TRBJ1-2, with 8 bases lining up with TRBD1. With 2 bases clipped from V and 8 bases from J, the junction kept 7 bases outside the gene matches. Germline V lookup: CDR1 SNHLY, CDR2 FYNNEI. This CDR3 comprises 14 residues. CDR3 sequence (DNA): TGTGCCAGCAGTGAACTACAGGGGGTAAAGGGCTACACCTTC. This encodes CASSELQGVKGYTF.

The chain has TRBV6-1 and TRBJ1-5; 7 bases agree with TRBD1. J was trimmed by 2 bases and V by 5 bases; bases with no gene match: 9. This CDR3 comprises 16 residues. The V gene's germline CDR1 is MNHNS and CDR2 SASEGT. The CDR3 DNA sequence: TGTGCCAGCAGTTTAACAGGGGTCCGAGGCAATCAGCCCCAGCATTTT. It specifies CASSLTGVRGNQPQHF.

In its sample, this clonotype was seen a few times. The chain recombines TRBV9 with TRBJ1-1, with D unclear. V lost 0 bases to trimming and J lost 8 bases, with 20 bases between them. Per the germline V gene, CDR1 is SGDLS and CDR2 is YYNGEE. The CDR3 length is 16 residues. The CDR3 here is CASSVVVLPGRAEAFF. The CDR3, as DNA: TGTGCCAGCAGCGTAGTAGTGTTGCCGGGGAGGGCCGAAGCTTTCTTT.

This clonotype showed up just a few times. CDR3 sequence: CASTPRQVNSGANVLTF. CDR3 sequence (DNA): TGTGCCAGCACCCCAAGACAGGTCAACTCTGGGGCCAACGTCCTGACTTTC. This sequence joins TRBV3-1 and TRBJ2-6; D possibly corresponds to TRBD1 (6 bases). Germline loops: CDR1 LGHDT, CDR2 YNNKEL (reference sequence). V shed 7 bases and J shed 0 bases, with 16 bases lying between them. There are 17 residues in the CDR3.

A few counts support this clonotype. The V and J genes are TRBV5-1 and TRBJ2-1; D assignment may be TRBD1 or TRBD2 (6 bases each). The CDR3 consists of 14 residues. Per the germline V gene, CDR1 is SGHRS and CDR2 is YFSETQ. Trimming stripped 4 bases from V and 7 bases from J, with 15 bases between. The CDR3 sequence is CASSRDNRGNEQFF. The CDR3 region has the DNA TGCGCCAGCAGCAGGGACAACCGGGGGAATGAGCAGTTCTTC. Full variable domain (rest looked up from reference TRBV5-1 and TRBJ2-1): KAGVTQTPRYLIKTRGQQVTLSCSPISGHRSVSWYQQTPGQGLQFLFEYFSETQRNKGNFPGRFSGRQFSNSRSEMNVSTLELGDSALYLCASSRDNRGNEQFFGPGTRLTVL.

In regard to this clonotype: A single base separates this from a much larger clone, so it may be a read error. The chain is built from TRBV29-1 and TRBJ2-5; TRBD2 matches at 9 bases. Looked up from germline, CDR1 is SQVTM and CDR2 is ANQGSEA. V shed 4 bases and J 11 bases; nucleotides not matched to a gene: 14. CDR3 length: 14 amino acids. Here the CDR3 reads CSVVAGAPYNEQYF. CDR3 DNA: TGCAGCGTTGTAGCGGGAGCCCCCTACAATGAGCAGTACTTC.

The rearrangement uses TRBV24-1 and TRBJ2-1, with D perhaps matching TRBD2 (6 bases). The DNA end lines up better with TRBJ2-7; the J call may be wrong. The CDR3 is 15 residues long. Per germline, CDR1 KGHDR and CDR2 SFDVKD. This CDR3 is CATSDRGGSYNEQYF. DNA for the CDR3: TGTGCCACCAGTGATCGGGGAGGCTCCTACAATGAGCAGTACTTC.

This clonotype was seen only once. Mismatch with germline at one junction end may stem from a read error. The J gene is TRBJ2-5, the V gene TRBV6-6; 7 positions match TRBD2. The CDR3 totals 16 residues. Germline V gives CDR1 MNHNY, CDR2 SVGAGI (reference sequence). CDR3 sequence: CASGYSVLAPDNEQYF. The CDR3 DNA sequence: TGTGCCAGCGGTTACTCGGTACTAGCGCCCGATAATGAGCAGTACTTC.

Notes on this clonotype: This sequence may be a read error, since a much larger clone differs from it by one base. This sequence joins TRBV10-3 and TRBJ2-5; D not resolved. Germline assignment: CDR1 ENHRY and CDR2 SYGVKD. This CDR3 has 13 residues. V gave up 6 bases and J gave up 1 base, with 9 bases separating them. The CDR3 is CAIRDGVQETQYF. The CDR3 DNA sequence: TGTGCCATCAGGGACGGCGTCCAAGAGACCCAGTACTTC.